The rows below give T cell receptor beta chains drawn from one sample of a study of shared clonotypes between healthy human individuals. This table comes from immunoSEQ multiplex PCR, and its TCRdb copy is limited to in-frame clones, with some not included. The profile shows more than 1,200,000 clones, 97% to 99% of them singletons. Material: naive CD4+ T cells sorted from blood. These TCRs come from a man aged 25-45 years in good health. Both conserved end residues are part of each CDR3. Each record gives: J gene, D gene, clone size, V gene, CDR3 protein, CDR3 DNA. The D gene is left open where the match is weak. Clone size, where shown, is once, few, many, or a class for clones that have expanded.

j_call: TRBJ2-5; d_call: TRBD2; clone_size: once; v_call: TRBV27; cdr3_aa: CASGRAGLETQYF; cdr3_nt: TGTGCCAGTGGAAGAGCGGGATTGGAGACCCAGTACTTC
j_call: TRBJ1-4; d_call: .; clone_size: .; v_call: TRBV6-6; cdr3_aa: CASSAQGLGTEKLFF; cdr3_nt: TGTGCCAGCAGTGCACAGGGATTGGGCACTGAAAAACTGTTTTTT
j_call: TRBJ1-5; d_call: .; clone_size: once; v_call: TRBV2; cdr3_aa: CASTGEQGDQPQHF; cdr3_nt: TGTGCCAGCACCGGGGAGCAGGGCGATCAGCCCCAGCATTTT
j_call: TRBJ2-3; d_call: TRBD1; clone_size: .; v_call: TRBV25-1; cdr3_aa: CASSETGTADTQYF; cdr3_nt: TGTGCCAGCAGTGAGACAGGGACCGCAGATACGCAGTATTTT
j_call: TRBJ2-2; d_call: TRBD1; clone_size: .; v_call: TRBV18; cdr3_aa: CASSPSGQGAANTGELFF; cdr3_nt: TGTGCCAGCTCACCATCTGGACAGGGTGCCGCGAACACCGGGGAGCTGTTTTTT
j_call: TRBJ2-1; d_call: .; clone_size: .; v_call: TRBV6-6; cdr3_aa: CASSYSSIANEQFF; cdr3_nt: TGTGCCAGCAGTTACAGTAGCATCGCCAATGAGCAGTTCTTC
j_call: TRBJ2-1; d_call: .; clone_size: .; v_call: TRBV11-3; cdr3_aa: CASSSPSYNEQFF; cdr3_nt: TGTGCCAGCAGTTCTCCGTCGTACAATGAGCAGTTCTTC
j_call: TRBJ2-3; d_call: .; clone_size: .; v_call: TRBV7-2; cdr3_aa: CASSARQDYTDTQYF; cdr3_nt: TGTGCCAGCAGCGCACGACAAGATTACACAGATACGCAGTATTTT
j_call: TRBJ2-3; d_call: .; clone_size: .; v_call: TRBV12-2; cdr3_aa: CASRSDRVLTDTQYF; cdr3_nt: TGTGCAAGTCGCTCAGACAGGGTCCTCACAGATACGCAGTATTTT
j_call: TRBJ2-1; d_call: .; clone_size: once; v_call: TRBV2; cdr3_aa: CASSGSSYNEQFF; cdr3_nt: TGTGCCAGCAGTGGATCGTCCTACAATGAGCAGTTCTTC
j_call: TRBJ2-5; d_call: .; clone_size: .; v_call: TRBV29-1; cdr3_aa: CSGRPGRQETQYF; cdr3_nt: TGCAGCGGCAGACCGGGCCGCCAAGAGACCCAGTACTTC
j_call: TRBJ2-1; d_call: TRBD2; clone_size: once; v_call: TRBV5-1; cdr3_aa: CASSFQAGGSGNEQFF; cdr3_nt: TGCGCCAGCAGCTTTCAAGCGGGAGGGTCGGGCAATGAGCAGTTCTTC
j_call: TRBJ1-5; d_call: .; clone_size: .; v_call: TRBV6-5; cdr3_aa: CASSQAHSGQPQHF; cdr3_nt: TGTGCCAGCAGTCAAGCCCACTCGGGTCAGCCCCAGCATTTT
j_call: TRBJ2-5; d_call: TRBD2; clone_size: .; v_call: TRBV4-3; cdr3_aa: CASSQGTSGFRETQYF; cdr3_nt: TGCGCCAGCAGCCAAGGGACTAGCGGGTTTCGGGAGACCCAGTACTTC
j_call: TRBJ2-1; d_call: TRBD1; clone_size: .; v_call: TRBV7-2; cdr3_aa: CASSARDSWSYNEQFF; cdr3_nt: TGTGCCAGCAGCGCTAGGGACAGTTGGTCCTACAATGAGCAGTTCTTC
j_call: TRBJ2-1; d_call: .; clone_size: .; v_call: TRBV4-3; cdr3_aa: CASSQEGGSSYEQFF; cdr3_nt: TGCGCCAGCAGCCAAGAAGGGGGTTCCTCGTATGAGCAGTTCTTC
j_call: TRBJ2-2; d_call: TRBD2; clone_size: .; v_call: TRBV14; cdr3_aa: CASSQGRLAVNTGELFF; cdr3_nt: TGTGCCAGCAGCCAAGGGCGACTAGCGGTGAACACCGGGGAGCTGTTTTTT
j_call: TRBJ1-5; d_call: TRBD1; clone_size: .; v_call: TRBV6-1; cdr3_aa: CASSEDRGLGQPQHF; cdr3_nt: TGTGCCAGCAGTGAAGACAGGGGGCTGGGTCAGCCCCAGCATTTT
j_call: TRBJ2-1; d_call: .; clone_size: once; v_call: TRBV4-3; cdr3_aa: CASSQDNLALNEQFF; cdr3_nt: TGCGCCAGCAGCCAAGATAATTTGGCGCTTAATGAGCAGTTCTTC
j_call: TRBJ2-1; d_call: TRBD2; clone_size: .; v_call: TRBV5-1; cdr3_aa: CASSLELAGGGEQFF; cdr3_nt: TGCGCCAGCAGCTTGGAGCTAGCGGGAGGCGGGGAGCAGTTCTTC
j_call: TRBJ1-5; d_call: TRBD1; clone_size: .; v_call: TRBV2; cdr3_aa: CASTPGDRGGGQPQHF; cdr3_nt: TGTGCCAGCACCCCCGGGGACAGGGGTGGGGGTCAGCCCCAGCATTTT
j_call: TRBJ2-7; d_call: TRBD1; clone_size: .; v_call: TRBV28; cdr3_aa: CASAPQGAAYEQYF; cdr3_nt: TGTGCCAGCGCTCCCCAGGGGGCGGCCTACGAGCAGTACTTC
j_call: TRBJ1-2; d_call: .; clone_size: .; v_call: TRBV19; cdr3_aa: CASSGSVPEGYTF; cdr3_nt: TGTGCCAGTAGTGGGAGTGTTCCCGAGGGCTACACCTTC
j_call: TRBJ2-7; d_call: TRBD2; clone_size: .; v_call: TRBV6-1; cdr3_aa: CASSRLARDEQYF; cdr3_nt: TGTGCCAGCAGCAGACTAGCGAGGGACGAGCAGTACTTC
j_call: TRBJ1-5; d_call: .; clone_size: .; v_call: TRBV9; cdr3_aa: CASSGGFGNQPQHF; cdr3_nt: TGTGCCAGCAGCGGGGGATTCGGCAATCAGCCCCAGCATTTT